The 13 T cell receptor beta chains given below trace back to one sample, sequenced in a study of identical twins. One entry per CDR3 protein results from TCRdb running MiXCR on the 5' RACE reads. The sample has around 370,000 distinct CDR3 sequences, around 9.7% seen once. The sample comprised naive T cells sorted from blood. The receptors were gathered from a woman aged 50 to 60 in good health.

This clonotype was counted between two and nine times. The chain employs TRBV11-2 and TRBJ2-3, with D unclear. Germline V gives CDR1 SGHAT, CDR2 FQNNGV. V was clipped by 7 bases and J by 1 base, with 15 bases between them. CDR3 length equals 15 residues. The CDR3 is CASTSRARGTDTQYF. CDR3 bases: TGTGCCAGCACCTCAAGGGCCCGGGGCACAGATACGCAGTATTTT. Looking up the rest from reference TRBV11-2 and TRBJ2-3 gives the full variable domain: EAGVAQSPRYKIIEKRQSVAFWCNPISGHATLYWYQQILGQGPKLLIQFQNNGVVDDSQLPKDRFSAERLKGVDSTLKIQPAKLEDSAVYLCASTSRARGTDTQYFGPGTRLTVL.

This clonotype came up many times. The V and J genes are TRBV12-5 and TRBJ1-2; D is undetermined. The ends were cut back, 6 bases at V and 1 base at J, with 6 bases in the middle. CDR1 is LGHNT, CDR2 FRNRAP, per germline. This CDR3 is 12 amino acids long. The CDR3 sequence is CASGRVNYGYTF. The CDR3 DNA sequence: TGTGCTAGTGGGCGGGTTAACTATGGCTACACCTTC.

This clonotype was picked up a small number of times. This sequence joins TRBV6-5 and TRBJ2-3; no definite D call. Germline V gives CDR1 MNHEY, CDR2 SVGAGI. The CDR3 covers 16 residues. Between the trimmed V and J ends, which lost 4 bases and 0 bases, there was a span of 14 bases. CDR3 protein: CASSSRWAESTDTQYF. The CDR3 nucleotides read TGTGCCAGCAGTTCCCGTTGGGCGGAAAGCACAGATACGCAGTATTTT.

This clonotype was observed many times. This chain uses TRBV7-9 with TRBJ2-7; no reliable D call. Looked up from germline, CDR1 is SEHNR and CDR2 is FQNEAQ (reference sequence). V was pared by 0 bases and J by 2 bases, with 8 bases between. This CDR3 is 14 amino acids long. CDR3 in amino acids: CASSLAWGPYEQYF. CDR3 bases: TGTGCCAGCAGCTTAGCCTGGGGTCCCTACGAGCAGTACTTC.

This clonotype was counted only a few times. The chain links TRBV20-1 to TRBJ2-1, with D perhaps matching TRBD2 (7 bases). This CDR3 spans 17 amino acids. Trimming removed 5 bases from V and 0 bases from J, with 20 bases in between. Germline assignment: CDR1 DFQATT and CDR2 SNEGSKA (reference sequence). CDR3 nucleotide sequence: TGCAGTGCTCTATCTGGGTCGGGGGGCCTCTCCTACAATGAGCAGTTCTTC. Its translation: CSALSGSGGLSYNEQFF.

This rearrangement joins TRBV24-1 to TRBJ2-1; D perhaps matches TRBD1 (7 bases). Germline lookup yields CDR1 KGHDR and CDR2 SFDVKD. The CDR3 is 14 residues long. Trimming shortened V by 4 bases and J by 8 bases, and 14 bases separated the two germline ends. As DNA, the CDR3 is TGTGCCACCAGTGACCCCAGGGGGGACTATGAGCAGTTCTTC. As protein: CATSDPRGDYEQFF.

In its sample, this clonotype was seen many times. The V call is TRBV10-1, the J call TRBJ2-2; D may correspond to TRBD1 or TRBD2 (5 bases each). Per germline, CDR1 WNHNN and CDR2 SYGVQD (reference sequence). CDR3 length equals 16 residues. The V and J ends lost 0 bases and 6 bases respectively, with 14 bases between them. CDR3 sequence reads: CASSESGAARSGELFF. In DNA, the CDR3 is TGCGCCAGCAGTGAGTCCGGGGCCGCGCGGTCCGGGGAGCTGTTTTTT.

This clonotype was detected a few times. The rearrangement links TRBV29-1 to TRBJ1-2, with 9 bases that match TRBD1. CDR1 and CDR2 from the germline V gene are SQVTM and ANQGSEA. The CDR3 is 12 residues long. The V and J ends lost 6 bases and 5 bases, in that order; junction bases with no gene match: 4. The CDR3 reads CSVTGGGYGYTF. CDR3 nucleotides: TGCAGCGTAACAGGGGGCGGGTATGGCTACACCTTC.

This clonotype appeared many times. CDR3 in DNA: TGCAGTGCGAGGACAGCTCTTGAAAAACTGTTTTTT. It translates to CSARTALEKLFF. This chain connects TRBV29-1 to TRBJ1-4, with D perhaps matching TRBD1 (6 bases). Germline V gives CDR1 SQVTM, CDR2 ANQGSEA. The CDR3 has 12 residues.

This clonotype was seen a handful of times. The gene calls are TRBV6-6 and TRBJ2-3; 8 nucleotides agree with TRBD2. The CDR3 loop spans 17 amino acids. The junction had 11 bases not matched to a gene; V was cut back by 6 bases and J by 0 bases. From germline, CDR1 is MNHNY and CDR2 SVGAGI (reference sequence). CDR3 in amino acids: CASSRFEASGSTDTQYF. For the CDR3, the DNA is TGTGCCAGCAGCCGATTTGAGGCTAGCGGGAGCACAGATACGCAGTATTTT.

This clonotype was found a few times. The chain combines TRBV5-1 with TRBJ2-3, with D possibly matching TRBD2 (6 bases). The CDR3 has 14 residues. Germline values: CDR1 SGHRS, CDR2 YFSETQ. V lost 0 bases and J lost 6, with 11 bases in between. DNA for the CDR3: TGCGCCAGCAGCTTGGGCCTAGCGATGGATACGCAGTATTTT. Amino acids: CASSLGLAMDTQYF.

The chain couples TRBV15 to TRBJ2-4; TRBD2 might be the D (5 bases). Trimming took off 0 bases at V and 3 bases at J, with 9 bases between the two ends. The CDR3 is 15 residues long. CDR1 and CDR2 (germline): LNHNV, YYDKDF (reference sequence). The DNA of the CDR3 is TGTGCCACCAGCAGAGACCACGCGGGCAAAAACATTCAGTACTTC. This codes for CATSRDHAGKNIQYF. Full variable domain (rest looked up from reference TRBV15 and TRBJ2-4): DAMVIQNPRYQVTQFGKPVTLSCSQTLNHNVMYWYQQKSSQAPKLLFHYYDKDFNNEADTPDNFQSRRPNTSFCFLDIRSPGLGDTAMYLCATSRDHAGKNIQYFGAGTRLSVL.

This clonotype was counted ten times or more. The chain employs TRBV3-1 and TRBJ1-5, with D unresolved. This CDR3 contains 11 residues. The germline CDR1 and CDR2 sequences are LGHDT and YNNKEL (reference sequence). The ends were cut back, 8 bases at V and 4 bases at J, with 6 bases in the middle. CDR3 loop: CASGYNQPQHF. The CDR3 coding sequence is TGTGCCAGCGGGTATAATCAGCCCCAGCATTTT.